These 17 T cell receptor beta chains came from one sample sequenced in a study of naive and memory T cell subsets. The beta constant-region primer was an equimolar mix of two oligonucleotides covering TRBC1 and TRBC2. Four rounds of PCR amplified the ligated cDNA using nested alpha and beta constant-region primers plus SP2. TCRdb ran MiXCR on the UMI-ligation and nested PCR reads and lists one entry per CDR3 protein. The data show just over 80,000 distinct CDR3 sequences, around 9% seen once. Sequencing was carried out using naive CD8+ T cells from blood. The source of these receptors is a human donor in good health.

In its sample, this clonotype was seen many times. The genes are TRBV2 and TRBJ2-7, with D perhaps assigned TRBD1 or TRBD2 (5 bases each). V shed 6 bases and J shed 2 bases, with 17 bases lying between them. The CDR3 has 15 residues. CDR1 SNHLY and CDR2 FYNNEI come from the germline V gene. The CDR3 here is CASRATGTLAYEQYF. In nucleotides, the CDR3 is TGTGCCAGCAGGGCTACCGGGACGCTCGCCTACGAGCAGTACTTC.

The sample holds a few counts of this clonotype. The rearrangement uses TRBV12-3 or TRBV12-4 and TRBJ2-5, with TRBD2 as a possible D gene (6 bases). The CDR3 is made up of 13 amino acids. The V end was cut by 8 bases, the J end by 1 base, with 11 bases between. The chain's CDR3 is CASEGTPQETQYF. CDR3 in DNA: TGTGCCAGCGAAGGGACTCCCCAAGAGACCCAGTACTTC.

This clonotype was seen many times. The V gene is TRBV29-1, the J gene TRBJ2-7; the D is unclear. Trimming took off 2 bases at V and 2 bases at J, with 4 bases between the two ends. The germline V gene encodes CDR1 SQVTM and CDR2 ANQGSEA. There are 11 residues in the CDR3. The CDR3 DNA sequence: TGCAGCGTTGAAACAACCTACGAGCAGTACTTC. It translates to CSVETTYEQYF.

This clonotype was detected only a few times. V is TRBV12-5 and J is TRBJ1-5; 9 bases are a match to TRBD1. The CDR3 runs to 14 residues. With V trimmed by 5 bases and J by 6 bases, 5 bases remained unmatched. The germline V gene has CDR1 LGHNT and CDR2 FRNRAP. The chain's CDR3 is CASGPGQGPQPQHF. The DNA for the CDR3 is TGTGCTAGTGGTCCCGGACAGGGGCCTCAGCCCCAGCATTTT.

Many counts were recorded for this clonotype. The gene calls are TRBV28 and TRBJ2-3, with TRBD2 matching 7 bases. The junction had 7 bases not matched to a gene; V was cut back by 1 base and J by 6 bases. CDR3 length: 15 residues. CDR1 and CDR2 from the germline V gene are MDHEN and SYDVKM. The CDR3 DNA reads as TGTGCCAGCAGTTTATTCCCGGGAGGAGGTGATACGCAGTATTTT. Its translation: CASSLFPGGGDTQYF.

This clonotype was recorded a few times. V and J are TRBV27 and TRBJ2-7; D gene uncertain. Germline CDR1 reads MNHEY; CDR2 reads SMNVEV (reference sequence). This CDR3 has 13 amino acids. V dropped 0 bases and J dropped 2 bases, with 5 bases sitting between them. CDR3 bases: TGTGCCAGCAGTTTATCATCGGCCTACGAGCAGTACTTC. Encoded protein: CASSLSSAYEQYF.

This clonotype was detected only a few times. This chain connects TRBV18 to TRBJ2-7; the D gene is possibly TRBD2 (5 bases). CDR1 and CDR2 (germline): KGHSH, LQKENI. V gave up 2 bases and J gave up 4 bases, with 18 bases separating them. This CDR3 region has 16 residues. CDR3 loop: CASSPSRDATRYEQYF. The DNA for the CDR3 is TGTGCCAGCTCACCAAGCCGGGATGCCACACGGTACGAGCAGTACTTC.

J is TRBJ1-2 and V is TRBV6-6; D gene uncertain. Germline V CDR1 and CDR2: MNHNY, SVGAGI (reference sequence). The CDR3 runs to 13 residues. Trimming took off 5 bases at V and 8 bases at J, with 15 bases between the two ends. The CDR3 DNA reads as TGTGCCAGCAGTGAAGACAACGTGCCCGGCTACACCTTC. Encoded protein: CASSEDNVPGYTF.

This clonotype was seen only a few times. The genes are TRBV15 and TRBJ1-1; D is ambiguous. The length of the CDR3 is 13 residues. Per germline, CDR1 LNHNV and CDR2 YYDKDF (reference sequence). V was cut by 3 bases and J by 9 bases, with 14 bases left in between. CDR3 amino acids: CATSSRIQPQAFF. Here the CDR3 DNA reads TGTGCCACCAGCAGCCGGATACAGCCGCAAGCTTTCTTT.

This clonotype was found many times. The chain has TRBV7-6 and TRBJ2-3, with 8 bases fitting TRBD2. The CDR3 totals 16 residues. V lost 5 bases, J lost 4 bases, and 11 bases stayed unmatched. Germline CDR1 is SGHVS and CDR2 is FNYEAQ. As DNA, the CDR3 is TGTGCCAGCAGCCTACAAGCGGGAGCGTCTCCAGATACGCAGTATTTT. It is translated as CASSLQAGASPDTQYF.

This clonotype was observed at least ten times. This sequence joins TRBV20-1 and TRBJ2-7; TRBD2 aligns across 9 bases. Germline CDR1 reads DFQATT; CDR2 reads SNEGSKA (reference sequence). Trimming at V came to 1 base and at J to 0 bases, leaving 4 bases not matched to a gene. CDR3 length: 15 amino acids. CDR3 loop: CSARGRLAASYEQYF. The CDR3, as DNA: TGCAGTGCTAGAGGACGACTAGCGGCCTCCTACGAGCAGTACTTC.

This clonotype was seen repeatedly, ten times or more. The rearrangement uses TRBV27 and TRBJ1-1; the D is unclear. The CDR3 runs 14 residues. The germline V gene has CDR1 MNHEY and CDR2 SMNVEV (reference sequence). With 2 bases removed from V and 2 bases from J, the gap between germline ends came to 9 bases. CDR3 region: CASSLQPVNTEAFF. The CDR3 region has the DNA TGTGCCAGCAGTTTACAGCCAGTTAACACTGAAGCTTTCTTT.

DNA for the CDR3: TGCAGTGCTAGAGATAGCGGGAGGGCCATGTCAGCCAATGAGCAGTTCTTC. It translates to CSARDSGRAMSANEQFF. The V gene is TRBV20-1, the J gene TRBJ2-1, with 11 bases lining up with TRBD2. The CDR3 covers 17 residues. The ends lost 0 bases at V and 6 bases at J; junction bases unmatched: 10. CDR1 DFQATT and CDR2 SNEGSKA come from the germline V gene (reference sequence).

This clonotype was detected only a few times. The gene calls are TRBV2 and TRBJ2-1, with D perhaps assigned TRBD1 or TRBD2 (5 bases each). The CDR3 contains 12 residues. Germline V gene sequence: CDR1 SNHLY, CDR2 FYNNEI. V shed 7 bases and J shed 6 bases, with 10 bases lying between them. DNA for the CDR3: TGTGCCAGCACCCCCGGGGCCAATGAGCAGTTCTTC. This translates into CASTPGANEQFF.

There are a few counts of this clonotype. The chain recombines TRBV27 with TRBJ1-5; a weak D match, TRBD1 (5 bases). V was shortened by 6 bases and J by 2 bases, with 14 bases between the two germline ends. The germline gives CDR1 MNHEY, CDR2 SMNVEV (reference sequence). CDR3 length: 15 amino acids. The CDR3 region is CASSQAPGGNQPQHF. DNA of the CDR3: TGTGCCAGCAGCCAGGCTCCGGGGGGCAATCAGCCCCAGCATTTT.

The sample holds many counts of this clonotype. CDR3 DNA: TGTGCCAGCAGCGGGACAGGGAGGTCAACTACTGAAGCTTTCTTT. Protein sequence: CASSGTGRSTTEAFF. This chain joins TRBV9 and TRBJ1-1; 8 bases are a match to TRBD1. CDR3 length: 15 amino acids. Per the germline V gene, CDR1 is SGDLS and CDR2 is YYNGEE. V trimming: 3 bases; J trimming: 5 bases; junction bases outside the gene matches: 9.

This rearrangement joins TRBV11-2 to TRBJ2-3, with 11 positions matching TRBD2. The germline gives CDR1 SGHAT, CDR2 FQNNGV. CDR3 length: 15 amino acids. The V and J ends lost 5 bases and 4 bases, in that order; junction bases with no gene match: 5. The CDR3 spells CASSVTSGSPDTQYF. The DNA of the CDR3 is TGTGCCAGCAGCGTAACTAGCGGGAGTCCAGATACGCAGTATTTT.